These 12 T cell receptor beta chains were all obtained from the same sample, sequenced in a study of T cell clones after liver transplantation. This table comes from immunoSEQ multiplex PCR, and its TCRdb copy is limited to in-frame clones, with some not included. Counted here are roughly 15,000 clones, around 90% occurring once; the ten biggest clones make up around 47%. This sample comprised CD8+ T cells from blood, obtained before liver transplant. The receptors originated from a human donor who received a liver transplant.

The rearrangement joins TRBV27 to TRBJ2-1, with D possibly being TRBD2 (5 bases). V lost 5 bases, J lost 8 bases, and 13 bases lay in between. Germline V gene lookup returns CDR1 MNHEY and CDR2 SMNVEV (reference sequence). The CDR3 extends over 13 amino acids. CDR3 nucleotide sequence: TGTGCCAGCAGTCCGGGAAGTTTCTATGAGCAGTTCTTC. Translating it yields CASSPGSFYEQFF.

This chain joins TRBV28 and TRBJ2-7; a weak D match, TRBD1 (5 bases). CDR1 and CDR2 (germline): MDHEN, SYDVKM. Trimming removed 5 bases from V and 3 bases from J, with 11 bases in between. CDR3 length: 13 residues. The CDR3 loop is CASSPRTGYEQYF. The DNA for the CDR3 is TGTGCCAGCAGTCCTCGAACAGGCTACGAGCAGTACTTC. Full variable domain (remainder filled in from reference TRBV28 and TRBJ2-7): DVKVTQSSRYLVKRTGEKVFLECVQDMDHENMFWYRQDPGLGLRLIYFSYDVKMKEKGDIPEGYSVSREKKERFSLILESASTNQTSMYLCASSPRTGYEQYFGPGTRLTVT.

Worth noting for this clone: This same CDR3 is encoded by further DNA sequences in the sample. This rearrangement joins TRBV9 to TRBJ2-7; D is uncertain. The CDR3 length is 14 residues. From germline, CDR1 is SGDLS and CDR2 YYNGEE. Trimming left V 0 bases short and J 2 bases short, with 9 bases between. The CDR3 loop is CASSVGGAPYEQYF. CDR3 nucleotides: TGTGCCAGCAGCGTAGGAGGTGCCCCCTACGAGCAGTACTTC. The full variable domain, completed using reference TRBV9 and TRBJ2-7, is DSGVTQTPKHLITATGQRVTLRCSPRSGDLSVYWYQQSLDQGLQFLIQYYNGEERAKGNILERFSAQQFPDLHSELNLSSLELGDSALYFCASSVGGAPYEQYFGPGTRLTVT.

CDR3 loop: CASSDGTAYTGELFF. Written as DNA, the CDR3 is TGTGCCAGCAGTGACGGGACAGCCTACACCGGGGAGCTGTTTTTT. The chain joins TRBV25-1 to TRBJ2-2, with 7 bases that match TRBD1. The CDR3 covers 15 residues. Germline loops: CDR1 MGHDK, CDR2 SYGVNS. Trimming took 3 bases from V and 3 from J; bases not matched to a gene: 4.

The chain joins TRBV11-3 to TRBJ2-7; maybe TRBD1 (6 bases). The germline V and J ends were trimmed by 5 bases and 4 bases, with 18 bases remaining between them. This CDR3 is 15 amino acids long. The germline CDR1 and CDR2 sequences are SGHNT and YENEEA. The CDR3, as DNA: TGTGCCAGCAGCCTCAGAGACAGGCCGACATACGAGCAGTACTTC. Protein product: CASSLRDRPTYEQYF.

This rearrangement joins TRBV27 to TRBJ1-5; the D gene is possibly TRBD1 (6 bases). This CDR3 spans 14 amino acids. Between the trimmed V and J ends, which lost 7 bases and 5 bases, there was a span of 15 bases. Germline assignment: CDR1 MNHEY and CDR2 SMNVEV (reference sequence). In nucleotides, the CDR3 is TGTGCCAGCACCCATAGAAGGGGGGATCAGCCCCAGCATTTT. Its translation: CASTHRRGDQPQHF.

V usage is TRBV7-2 and J usage is TRBJ2-4; 8 positions match TRBD1. Trimming at V came to 5 bases and at J to 9 bases, leaving 6 bases not matched to a gene. This CDR3 spans 13 amino acids. Germline lookup yields CDR1 SGHTA and CDR2 FQGNSA. The CDR3 reads CASSKHDRGIQYF. CDR3 bases: TGTGCCAGCAGCAAACATGACAGGGGCATTCAGTACTTC.

The V call is TRBV7-9, the J call TRBJ2-2; no firm D call. CDR1 SEHNR and CDR2 FQNEAQ come from the germline V gene (reference sequence). Between the trimmed V and J ends, which lost 4 bases and 0 bases, there was a span of 9 bases. The CDR3 is made up of 15 amino acids. CDR3 sequence reads: CASSSRFANTGELFF. The CDR3 bases are TGTGCCAGCAGCTCCCGATTCGCGAACACCGGGGAGCTGTTTTTT.

V gene TRBV27 combines with J gene TRBJ2-1; 10 bases are shared with TRBD1. Germline assignment: CDR1 MNHEY and CDR2 SMNVEV (reference sequence). This CDR3 has 15 amino acids. V gave up 3 bases and J gave up 6 bases; unmatched junction bases: 5. The CDR3 here is CASSFWTGGGNEQFF. DNA for the CDR3: TGTGCCAGCAGTTTTTGGACAGGGGGGGGCAATGAGCAGTTCTTC.

This sequence joins TRBV27 and TRBJ2-2; D unclear. The CDR3 covers 13 residues. V was clipped by 3 bases and J by 7 bases, with 9 bases between them. Germline CDR1 MNHEY, CDR2 SMNVEV (reference sequence). The CDR3 is CASSFRSVGELFF. The CDR3 nucleotides are TGTGCCAGCAGTTTTAGAAGTGTCGGGGAGCTGTTTTTT.

The rearrangement joins TRBV19 to TRBJ2-2, with TRBD1 identical over 7 bases. CDR3 length equals 17 residues. V was pared by 0 bases and J by 6 bases, with 10 bases of the junction left unmatched. Germline V gene lookup returns CDR1 LNHDA and CDR2 SQIVND (reference sequence). The CDR3 sequence: CASSIDLETGLSGELFF. The CDR3 nucleotides read TGTGCCAGTAGTATAGATCTGGAGACAGGGCTGTCCGGGGAGCTGTTTTTT.

The sample holds one count of this clone. V gene TRBV6-5 combines with J gene TRBJ1-1, with TRBD1 identical over 9 bases. CDR1 is MNHEY and CDR2 is SVGAGI in the germline V gene. Trimming removed 6 bases from V and 5 bases from J; junction bases left unmatched: 7. CDR3 length: 14 residues. CDR3 residues: CASRPQGAGTEAFF. In DNA form, the CDR3 reads TGTGCCAGCAGACCACAGGGGGCGGGGACTGAAGCTTTCTTT.